Below are 28 T cell receptor beta chains sequenced from a single sample in a study of blood T cell repertoires in COVID-19. Sequencing used immunoSEQ multiplex PCR; TCRdb keeps in-frame clones, though not all of them. The sample shows 50,000 or so clones, 85% to 90% of them seen only once. The sequencing input was peripheral blood. The receptors here all came from a human donor in a cohort sampled during active COVID-19.

This chain connects TRBV10-1 to TRBJ2-1; TRBD2 matches 7 bases. The V and J ends lost 0 bases and 0 bases, in that order; junction bases with no gene match: 5. The CDR3 has 17 residues. Per the germline V gene, CDR1 is WNHNN and CDR2 is SYGVQD (reference sequence). This CDR3 reads CASSESASGSSYNEQFF. CDR3 DNA sequence: TGCGCCAGCAGTGAGTCGGCTAGCGGCAGCTCCTACAATGAGCAGTTCTTC.

The gene calls are TRBV5-5 and TRBJ2-3; TRBD1 matches 8 bases. The V gene end was trimmed by 4 bases and the J gene end by 2 bases; junction bases not matched to a gene: 6. The CDR3 sequence is 15 residues long. Germline lookup yields CDR1 SGHKS and CDR2 YYEKEE (reference sequence). The CDR3 nucleotides read TGTGCCAGCAGCCGGACAGGGACCCTCACAGATACGCAGTATTTT. Encoded protein: CASSRTGTLTDTQYF.

The chain employs TRBV7-3 and TRBJ2-2; maybe TRBD1 (7 bases). This CDR3 is built from 18 residues. V was trimmed by 5 bases and J by 5 bases, leaving 24 bases between them. CDR1 SGHTA and CDR2 FQGTGA come from the germline V gene. CDR3 region: CASSPGTQGDRPTGELFF. In nucleotides, the CDR3 is TGTGCCAGCAGCCCCGGGACTCAGGGGGACCGACCAACCGGGGAGCTGTTTTTT.

This clone was found a few times. The rearrangement joins TRBV10-3 to TRBJ1-2, with D maybe TRBD1 (5 bases). Germline CDR1 is ENHRY and CDR2 is SYGVKD. There are 14 residues in the CDR3. The germline V and J ends were trimmed by 8 bases and 0 bases, with 13 bases remaining between them. The DNA for the CDR3 is TGTGCCATCCGAATGGGGGGATCTAACTATGGCTACACCTTC. Translating gives CAIRMGGSNYGYTF.

The rearrangement joins TRBV6-5 to TRBJ2-3, with TRBD1 matching over 10 bases. The V segment lost 6 bases and the J segment 4 bases; nucleotides outside the gene matches: 7. The germline gives CDR1 MNHEY, CDR2 SVGAGI. The CDR3 spans 15 residues. This CDR3 reads CASRADRGRADTQYF. For the CDR3, the DNA is TGTGCCAGCAGAGCTGACAGGGGGCGCGCAGATACGCAGTATTTT.

V and J are TRBV6-5 and TRBJ1-4; 7 nucleotides match TRBD1. This CDR3 region has 15 residues. The junction had 6 bases not matched to a gene; V was cut back by 4 bases and J by 4 bases. From germline, CDR1 is MNHEY and CDR2 SVGAGI. CDR3 region: CASSSLGTDNEKLFF. The CDR3 DNA is TGTGCCAGCAGTTCCCTCGGGACAGATAATGAAAAACTGTTTTTT.

This clone was seen a single time. The V gene is TRBV7-2, the J gene TRBJ2-7, with 8 nucleotides matching TRBD2. CDR1 and CDR2 from the germline V gene are SGHTA and FQGNSA. After removal of 5 bases from V and 10 bases from J, the junction contained 7 bases not matched to a gene. The CDR3 spans 12 residues. The CDR3 DNA reads TGTGCCAGCAGCCCTCAGCGGGAGAACCAGTACTTC. Its protein is CASSPQRENQYF.

The gene calls are TRBV2 and TRBJ2-7; 7 bases are shared with TRBD1. Germline V gene lookup returns CDR1 SNHLY and CDR2 FYNNEI. With 7 bases clipped from V and 3 bases from J, the junction kept 9 bases outside the gene matches. The CDR3 loop spans 14 amino acids. The CDR3 DNA is TGTGCCAGCACGCCAGGGGGATCAAGCTACGAGCAGTACTTC. Amino acid sequence: CASTPGGSSYEQYF.

The chain is built from TRBV3-1 (or the pseudogene TRBV3-2) and TRBJ1-3, with TRBD1 as a possible D gene (6 bases). Trimming stripped 8 bases from V and 0 bases from J, with 8 bases between. The germline V gene encodes CDR1 LGHDT and CDR2 YNNKEL (reference sequence). The CDR3 is 13 residues long. In nucleotides, the CDR3 is TGTGCCAGCCGCAGGGGCTCTGGAAACACCATATATTTT. Its protein product is CASRRGSGNTIYF.

V gene TRBV4-2 combines with J gene TRBJ1-4; 9 nucleotides agree with TRBD1. Germline lookup yields CDR1 LGHNA and CDR2 YNFKEQ. The CDR3 totals 16 residues. The ends lost 3 bases at V and 7 bases at J; junction bases unmatched: 9. The CDR3 loop reads CASSHTSPGQGEKLFF. The CDR3, as DNA: TGTGCCAGCAGCCACACCTCCCCGGGACAGGGTGAAAAACTGTTTTTT.

This chain connects TRBV18 to TRBJ2-3; weak D call: TRBD2 (5 bases). The length of the CDR3 is 14 residues. From germline, CDR1 is KGHSH and CDR2 LQKENI. Trimming stripped 5 bases from V and 2 bases from J, with 11 bases between. CDR3 protein: CASSDSSSTDTQYF. CDR3 in DNA: TGTGCCAGCTCAGACTCTAGCTCCACAGATACGCAGTATTTT.

This chain links TRBV11-1 with TRBJ2-7; 11 nucleotides match TRBD1. V dropped 5 bases and J dropped 2; count of bases not matched to a gene: 5. The CDR3 loop spans 15 amino acids. From germline, CDR1 is SGHAT and CDR2 FQDESV (reference sequence). The CDR3 reads CASSTRDRGTYEQYF. The CDR3 DNA reads as TGTGCCAGCAGCACACGGGACAGGGGGACCTACGAGCAGTACTTC.

The chain combines TRBV11-3 with TRBJ2-2; D is perhaps TRBD1 (5 bases). Trimming took off 2 bases at V and 2 bases at J, with 12 bases between the two ends. The CDR3 consists of 16 residues. The germline gives CDR1 SGHNT, CDR2 YENEEA. The CDR3 here is CASSLQGSGNTGELFF. CDR3 DNA: TGTGCCAGCAGCTTACAGGGCTCGGGTAACACCGGGGAGCTGTTTTTT.

This rearrangement joins TRBV28 to TRBJ2-3; a weak D match, TRBD2 (5 bases). The CDR3 covers 14 residues. CDR1 is MDHEN and CDR2 is SYDVKM in the germline V gene. Trimming took off 2 bases at V and 4 bases at J, with 10 bases between the two ends. CDR3 sequence reads: CASSLNPAADTQYF. The CDR3 DNA reads TGTGCCAGCAGTTTAAATCCAGCGGCAGATACGCAGTATTTT.

The gene calls are TRBV5-1 and TRBJ1-5; D is uncertain. Trimming took off 4 bases at V and 3 bases at J, with 14 bases between the two ends. There are 15 residues in the CDR3. The germline gives CDR1 SGHRS, CDR2 YFSETQ. This CDR3 is CASSPEPGINQPQHF. In nucleotides, the CDR3 is TGCGCCAGCAGCCCCGAACCAGGAATCAATCAGCCCCAGCATTTT.

V usage is TRBV6-5 and J usage is TRBJ1-1; 9 nucleotides line up with TRBD1. The CDR3 length is 14 residues. V shed 6 bases and J 0 bases; nucleotides not matched to a gene: 2. From germline, CDR1 is MNHEY and CDR2 SVGAGI. CDR3 sequence (DNA): TGTGCCAGCAGAGGGGACAGGGTGAACACTGAAGCTTTCTTT. It is translated as CASRGDRVNTEAFF.

This clone was seen only once. The rearrangement uses TRBV9 and TRBJ1-3; D gene uncertain. CDR1 is SGDLS, CDR2 YYNGEE, per germline. V gave up 4 bases and J gave up 0 bases, with 17 bases separating them. The CDR3 has 17 amino acids. The CDR3 DNA reads as TGTGCCAGCAGCTCCAGAACTAGGTCAAGCTCTGGAAACACCATATATTTT. Protein product: CASSSRTRSSSGNTIYF. Together with reference TRBV9 and TRBJ1-3, the CDR3 gives the full variable domain: DSGVTQTPKHLITATGQRVTLRCSPRSGDLSVYWYQQSLDQGLQFLIQYYNGEERAKGNILERFSAQQFPDLHSELNLSSLELGDSALYFCASSSRTRSSSGNTIYFGEGSWLTVV.

This chain links TRBV7-2 with TRBJ2-7; 12 bases are shared with TRBD2. From germline, CDR1 is SGHTA and CDR2 FQGNSA. Unmatched junction bases numbered 10, after V lost 5 bases and J lost 2 bases. The CDR3 is 17 residues long. CDR3 nucleotides: TGTGCCAGCAGCCAGACTAGCGGGAGAGGGCAAACCTACGAGCAGTACTTC. This codes for CASSQTSGRGQTYEQYF.

The rearrangement uses TRBV9 and TRBJ1-2; TRBD1 agrees at 8 bases. Per the germline V gene, CDR1 is SGDLS and CDR2 is YYNGEE. V trimming: 3 bases; J trimming: 7 bases; junction bases outside the gene matches: 11. The CDR3 sequence is 15 residues long. In nucleotides, the CDR3 is TGTGCCAGCAGCGCGATCGGAGGGCAGGGGGCTGGCTACACCTTC. Its translation: CASSAIGGQGAGYTF.

The chain is built from TRBV6-5 and TRBJ1-1, with 8 positions matching TRBD1. CDR1 and CDR2 (germline): MNHEY, SVGAGI. The CDR3 contains 14 residues. Germline trimming cut 6 bases from V and 2 bases from J; bases unmatched to any gene: 5. CDR3 nucleotides: TGTGCCAGCAGGACCGGACAGGGAAACACTGAAGCTTTCTTT. This sequence encodes CASRTGQGNTEAFF.

The V gene is TRBV28, the J gene TRBJ2-3; no definite D call. CDR3 length: 16 amino acids. Germline V gives CDR1 MDHEN, CDR2 SYDVKM. The germline V and J ends were trimmed by 8 bases and 0 bases, with 18 bases remaining between them. The CDR3, as DNA: TGTGCCAGCCTATTAGGCGGCAGCCCTAGCACAGATACGCAGTATTTT. Amino acids: CASLLGGSPSTDTQYF. The entire variable domain, with the rest obtained from reference TRBV28 and TRBJ2-3, is as follows: DVKVTQSSRYLVKRTGEKVFLECVQDMDHENMFWYRQDPGLGLRLIYFSYDVKMKEKGDIPEGYSVSREKKERFSLILESASTNQTSMYLCASLLGGSPSTDTQYFGPGTRLTVL.

The chain combines TRBV29-1 with TRBJ1-2, with D hard to call. The V and J ends lost 2 bases and 2 bases respectively, with 6 bases between them. The CDR3 has 12 residues. Per germline, CDR1 SQVTM and CDR2 ANQGSEA. This CDR3 reads CSVENRNYGYTF. CDR3 DNA sequence: TGCAGCGTTGAAAACAGAAACTATGGCTACACCTTC. Together with reference TRBV29-1 and TRBJ1-2, the CDR3 gives the full variable domain: SAVISQKPSRDICQRGTSLTIQCQVDSQVTMMFWYRQQPGQSLTLIATANQGSEATYESGFVIDKFPISRPNLTFSTLTVSNMSPEDSSIYLCSVENRNYGYTFGSGTRLTVV.

Only a few counts were recorded for this clone. The chain is built from TRBV27 and TRBJ1-1, with D perhaps TRBD1 (5 bases). This CDR3 has 14 residues. The V gene lost 5 bases and the J gene lost 2 bases, with 12 bases spanning the gap. The germline gives CDR1 MNHEY, CDR2 SMNVEV (reference sequence). DNA of the CDR3: TGTGCCAGCAGTCGGGCAGGGATAAACACTGAAGCTTTCTTT. Translation gives CASSRAGINTEAFF.

In DNA form, the CDR3 reads TGCGCCAGCAGCCAAGGAGGTGGGGCTTACACAGATACGCAGTATTTT. Translation gives CASSQGGGAYTDTQYF. V gene TRBV4-1 combines with J gene TRBJ2-3; a weak D match, TRBD1 (5 bases). This CDR3 contains 16 residues. V was clipped by 1 base and J by 2 bases, with 13 bases between them. CDR1 MGHRA and CDR2 YSYEKL come from the germline V gene.

V and J are TRBV19 and TRBJ1-5; possibly TRBD1 for D (6 bases). V dropped 5 bases and J dropped 3 bases, with 11 bases sitting between them. This CDR3 has 14 amino acids. Germline loops: CDR1 LNHDA, CDR2 SQIVND (reference sequence). The CDR3 sequence is CASSSQGPNQPQHF. The CDR3 nucleotides read TGTGCCAGTAGTTCACAGGGACCCAATCAGCCCCAGCATTTT.

The rearrangement links TRBV6-1 to TRBJ1-3; tentative D call: TRBD1 (6 bases). V was shortened by 3 bases and J by 0 bases, with 12 bases between the two germline ends. The CDR3 has 16 amino acids. CDR1 is MNHNS and CDR2 is SASEGT in the germline V gene. In nucleotides, the CDR3 is TGTGCCAGCAGTGACGACAGGACCCGCTCTGGAAACACCATATATTTT. It codes for CASSDDRTRSGNTIYF.

This clone has a single count. This chain uses TRBV7-9 with TRBJ2-5; 11 bases match TRBD2. This CDR3 is 17 amino acids long. Germline V CDR1 and CDR2: SEHNR, FQNEAQ (reference sequence). After removal of 1 base from V and 0 bases from J, the junction contained 4 bases not matched to a gene. In DNA, the CDR3 is TGTGCCAGCAGCTTAGAGAGGACTAGCGGGTACCAAGAGACCCAGTACTTC. It yields the protein CASSLERTSGYQETQYF.

The table lists this clone with a count of one. CDR3 in DNA: TGTGCCAGCTCACCACCGGGGGCGTCGAGCAATGAGCAGTTCTTC. Amino acid sequence: CASSPPGASSNEQFF. This chain uses TRBV18 with TRBJ2-1; the D gene is possibly TRBD1 (6 bases). The CDR3 spans 15 residues. The germline V gene has CDR1 KGHSH and CDR2 LQKENI. Trimming left V 0 bases short and J 6 bases short, with 12 bases between.